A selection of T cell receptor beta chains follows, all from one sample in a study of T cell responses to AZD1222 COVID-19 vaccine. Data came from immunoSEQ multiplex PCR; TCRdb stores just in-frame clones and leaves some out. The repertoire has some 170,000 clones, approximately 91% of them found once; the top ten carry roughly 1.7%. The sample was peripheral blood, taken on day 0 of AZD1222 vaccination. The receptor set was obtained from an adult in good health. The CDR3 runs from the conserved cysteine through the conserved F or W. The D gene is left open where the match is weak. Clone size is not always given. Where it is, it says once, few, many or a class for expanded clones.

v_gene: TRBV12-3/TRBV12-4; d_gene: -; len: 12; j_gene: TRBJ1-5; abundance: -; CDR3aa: CASSSAGQPQHF; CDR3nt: TGTGCCAGCAGTTCGGCGGGTCAGCCCCAGCATTTT
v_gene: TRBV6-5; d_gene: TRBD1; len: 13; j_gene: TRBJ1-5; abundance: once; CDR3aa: CASTGGLNQPQHF; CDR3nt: TGTGCCAGCACAGGGGGTCTCAATCAGCCCCAGCATTTT
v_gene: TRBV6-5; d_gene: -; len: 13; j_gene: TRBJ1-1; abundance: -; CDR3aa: CASQTGRNTEAFF; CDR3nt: TGTGCCAGCCAGACAGGAAGGAACACTGAAGCTTTCTTT
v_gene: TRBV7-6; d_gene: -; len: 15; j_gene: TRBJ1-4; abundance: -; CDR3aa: CASSWSLGAREKLFF; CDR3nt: TGTGCCAGCAGCTGGTCCCTGGGTGCTCGAGAAAAACTGTTTTTT
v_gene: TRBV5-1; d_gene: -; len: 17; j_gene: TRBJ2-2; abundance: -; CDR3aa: CASGRPSDKGRSGELFF; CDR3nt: TGCGCCAGCGGCAGGCCTTCGGACAAGGGTCGGTCCGGGGAGCTGTTTTTT
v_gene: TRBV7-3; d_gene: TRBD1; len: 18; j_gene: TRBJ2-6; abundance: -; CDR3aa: CASSLGPGGLAGANVLTF; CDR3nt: TGTGCCAGCAGCTTAGGTCCAGGGGGCCTCGCTGGGGCCAACGTCCTGACTTTC
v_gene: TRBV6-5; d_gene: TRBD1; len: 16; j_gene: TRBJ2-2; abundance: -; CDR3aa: CASSLPGTDYTGELFF; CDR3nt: TGTGCCAGCAGTTTGCCCGGGACAGACTACACCGGGGAGCTGTTTTTT
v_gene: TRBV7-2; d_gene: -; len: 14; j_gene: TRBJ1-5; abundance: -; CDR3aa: CASTTGSGNQPQHF; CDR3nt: TGTGCCAGCACCACAGGGAGCGGCAATCAGCCCCAGCATTTT
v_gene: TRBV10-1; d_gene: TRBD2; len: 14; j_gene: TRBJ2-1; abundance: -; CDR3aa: CASSKGTSRNEQFF; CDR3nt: TGCGCCAGCAGCAAGGGGACTAGCCGGAACGAGCAGTTCTTC
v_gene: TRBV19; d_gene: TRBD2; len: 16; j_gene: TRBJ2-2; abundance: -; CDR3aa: CASTALAGGPTGELFF; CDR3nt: TGTGCCAGTACCGCACTAGCGGGAGGGCCCACCGGGGAGCTGTTTTTT
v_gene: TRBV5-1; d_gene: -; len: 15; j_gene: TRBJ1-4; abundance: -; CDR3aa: CASSNPGQLNEKLFF; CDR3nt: TGCGCCAGCAGCAATCCCGGACAGCTAAATGAAAAACTGTTTTTT
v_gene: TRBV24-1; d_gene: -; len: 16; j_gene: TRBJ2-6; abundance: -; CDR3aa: CATAMQTLSGANVLTF; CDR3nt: TGTGCCACCGCGATGCAGACCCTCTCTGGGGCCAACGTCCTGACTTTC
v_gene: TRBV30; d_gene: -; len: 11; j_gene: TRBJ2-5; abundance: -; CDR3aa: CAWSFQETQYF; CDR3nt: TGTGCCTGGAGTTTTCAAGAGACCCAGTACTTC
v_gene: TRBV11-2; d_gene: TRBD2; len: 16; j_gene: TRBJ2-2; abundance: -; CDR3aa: CASSLRSSGRSGELFF; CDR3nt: TGTGCCAGCAGCTTACGGTCTAGCGGGAGGTCCGGGGAGCTGTTTTTT
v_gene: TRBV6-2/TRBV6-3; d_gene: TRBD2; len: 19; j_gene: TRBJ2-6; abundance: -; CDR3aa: CASSYPHGSGMSGANVLTF; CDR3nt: TGTGCCAGCAGTTACCCCCATGGAAGCGGGATGTCTGGGGCCAACGTCCTGACTTTC
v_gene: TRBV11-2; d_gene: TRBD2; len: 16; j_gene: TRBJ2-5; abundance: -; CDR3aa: CASSLEAGDPRETQYF; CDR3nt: TGTGCCAGCAGCTTAGAAGCGGGGGACCCCCGGGAGACCCAGTACTTC
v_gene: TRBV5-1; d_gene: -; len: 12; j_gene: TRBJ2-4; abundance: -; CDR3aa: CASSLGKDIQYF; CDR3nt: TGCGCCAGCAGCTTGGGGAAGGACATTCAGTACTTC
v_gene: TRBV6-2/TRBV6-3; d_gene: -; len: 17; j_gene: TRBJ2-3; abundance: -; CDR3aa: CASSYYWAGQSTDTQYF; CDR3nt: TGTGCCAGCAGTTACTATTGGGCGGGCCAAAGCACAGATACGCAGTATTTT
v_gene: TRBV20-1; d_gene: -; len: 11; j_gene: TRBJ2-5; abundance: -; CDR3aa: CSARGQETQYF; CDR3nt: TGCAGTGCTAGGGGCCAGGAGACCCAGTACTTC
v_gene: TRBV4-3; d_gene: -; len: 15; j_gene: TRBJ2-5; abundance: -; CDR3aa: CASSQSLGGKETQYF; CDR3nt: TGCGCCAGCAGCCAAAGTCTTGGAGGAAAAGAGACCCAGTACTTC
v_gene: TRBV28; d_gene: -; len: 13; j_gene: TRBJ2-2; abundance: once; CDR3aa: CASKVWGTGELFF; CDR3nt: TGTGCCAGCAAAGTCTGGGGCACCGGGGAGCTGTTTTTT
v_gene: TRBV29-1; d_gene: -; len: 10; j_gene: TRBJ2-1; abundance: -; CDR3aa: CSVSPNEQFF; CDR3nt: TGCAGCGTCAGCCCCAATGAGCAGTTCTTC
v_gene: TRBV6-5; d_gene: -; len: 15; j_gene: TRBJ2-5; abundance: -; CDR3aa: CASRPKTAGAETQYF; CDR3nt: TGTGCCAGCAGGCCAAAAACGGCGGGGGCGGAGACCCAGTACTTC
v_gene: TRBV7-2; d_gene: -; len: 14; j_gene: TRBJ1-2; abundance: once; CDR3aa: CASSLNRFGYGYTF; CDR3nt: TGTGCCAGCAGCTTAAACCGGTTCGGCTATGGCTACACCTTC
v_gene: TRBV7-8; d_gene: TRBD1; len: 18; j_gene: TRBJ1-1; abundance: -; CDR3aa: CASSLLGRAGGSSTEAFF; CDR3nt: TGTGCCAGCAGCTTATTAGGTCGAGCAGGGGGCTCGAGCACTGAAGCTTTCTTT
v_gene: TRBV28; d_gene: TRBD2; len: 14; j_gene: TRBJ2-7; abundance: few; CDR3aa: CASRPGTSGYEQYF; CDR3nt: TGTGCCAGCAGGCCAGGGACTAGCGGTTACGAGCAGTACTTC
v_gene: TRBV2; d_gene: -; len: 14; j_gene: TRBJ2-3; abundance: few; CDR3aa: CASKLQGSTDTQYF; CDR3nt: TGTGCCAGCAAGTTGCAGGGAAGCACAGATACGCAGTATTTT
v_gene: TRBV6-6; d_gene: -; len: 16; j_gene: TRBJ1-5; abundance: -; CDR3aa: CASSKLGLSSNQPQHF; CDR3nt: TGTGCCAGCAGTAAACTGGGACTCTCTAGCAATCAGCCCCAGCATTTT
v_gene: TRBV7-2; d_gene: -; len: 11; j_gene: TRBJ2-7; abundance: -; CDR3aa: CASSPSYEQYF; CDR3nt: TGTGCCAGCAGCCCCTCCTACGAGCAGTACTTC
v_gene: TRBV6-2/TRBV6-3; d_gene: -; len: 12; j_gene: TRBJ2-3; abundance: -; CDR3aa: CASSYWGETQYF; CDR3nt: TGTGCCAGCAGTTACTGGGGGGAAACGCAGTATTTT
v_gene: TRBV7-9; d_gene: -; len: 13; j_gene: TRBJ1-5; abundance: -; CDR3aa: CASSFGAVQPQHF; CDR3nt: TGTGCCAGCAGCTTCGGGGCTGTCCAGCCCCAGCATTTT
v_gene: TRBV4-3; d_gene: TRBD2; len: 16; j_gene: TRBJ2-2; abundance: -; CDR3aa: CASSQDSAGVSGELFF; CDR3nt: TGCGCCAGCAGCCAAGATTCAGCGGGAGTATCCGGGGAGCTGTTTTTT
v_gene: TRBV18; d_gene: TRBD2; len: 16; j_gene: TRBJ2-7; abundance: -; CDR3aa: CASSTRTSGRTNEQYF; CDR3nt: TGTGCCAGCTCAACTCGGACTAGCGGGAGAACGAACGAGCAGTACTTC
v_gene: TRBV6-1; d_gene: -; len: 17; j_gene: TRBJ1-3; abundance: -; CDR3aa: CASSEASFILAGNTIYF; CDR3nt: TGTGCCAGCAGTGAAGCGTCCTTCATTCTAGCCGGAAACACCATATATTTT
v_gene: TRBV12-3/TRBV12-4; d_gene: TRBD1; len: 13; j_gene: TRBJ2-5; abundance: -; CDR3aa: CASSSTGVETQYF; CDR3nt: TGTGCCAGCAGTTCGACAGGGGTAGAGACCCAGTACTTC
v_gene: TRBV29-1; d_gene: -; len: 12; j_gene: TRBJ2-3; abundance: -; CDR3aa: CSVGLVTDTQYF; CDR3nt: TGCAGCGTTGGGCTAGTCACAGATACGCAGTATTTT
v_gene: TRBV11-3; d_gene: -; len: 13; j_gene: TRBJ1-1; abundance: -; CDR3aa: CASSQGIFTEAFF; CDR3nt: TGTGCCAGCAGCCAAGGGATTTTCACTGAAGCTTTCTTT
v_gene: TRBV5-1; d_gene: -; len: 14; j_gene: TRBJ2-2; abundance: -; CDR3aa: CASSSGQNTGELFF; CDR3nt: TGCGCCAGCAGCTCGGGACAGAACACCGGGGAGCTGTTTTTT
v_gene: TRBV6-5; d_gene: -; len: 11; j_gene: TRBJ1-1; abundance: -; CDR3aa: CASSYGSEAFF; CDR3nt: TGTGCCAGCAGTTATGGGAGTGAAGCTTTCTTT
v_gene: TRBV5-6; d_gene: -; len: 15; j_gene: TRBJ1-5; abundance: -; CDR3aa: CASSSGTNPPQPQHF; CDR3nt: TGTGCCAGCAGCTCCGGGACAAACCCTCCTCAGCCCCAGCATTTT
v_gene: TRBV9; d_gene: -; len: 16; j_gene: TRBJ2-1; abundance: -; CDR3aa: CASSAYGDTSYNEQFF; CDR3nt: TGTGCCAGCAGCGCTTATGGGGATACGTCCTACAATGAGCAGTTCTTC
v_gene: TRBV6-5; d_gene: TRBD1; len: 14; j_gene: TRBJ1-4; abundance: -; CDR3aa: CASSLGQGREKLFF; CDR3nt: TGTGCCAGCAGTTTGGGACAGGGGCGTGAAAAACTGTTTTTT
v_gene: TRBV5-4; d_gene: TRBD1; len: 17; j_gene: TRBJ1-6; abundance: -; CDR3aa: CASSSRQGGGPYSPLHF; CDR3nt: TGTGCCAGCAGCAGCCGGCAGGGGGGAGGACCTTACTCACCCCTCCACTTT
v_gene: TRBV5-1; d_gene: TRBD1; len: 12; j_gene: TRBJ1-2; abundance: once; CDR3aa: CASSRDSYGYTF; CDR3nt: TGCGCCAGCAGCAGGGACAGCTATGGCTACACCTTC
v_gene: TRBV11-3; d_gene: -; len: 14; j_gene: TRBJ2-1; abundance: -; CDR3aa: CASSVSTLHNEQFF; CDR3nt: TGTGCCAGCAGCGTTAGTACCCTCCACAATGAGCAGTTCTTC
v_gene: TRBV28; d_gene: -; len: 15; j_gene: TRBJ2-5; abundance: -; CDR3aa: CASSPRRGRGETQYF; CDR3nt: TGTGCCAGCAGTCCCAGACGGGGGCGAGGAGAGACCCAGTACTTC
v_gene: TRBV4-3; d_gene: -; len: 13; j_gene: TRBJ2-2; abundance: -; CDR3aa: CASSPHLDGELFF; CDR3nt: TGCGCCAGCAGCCCCCATCTCGACGGGGAGCTGTTTTTT
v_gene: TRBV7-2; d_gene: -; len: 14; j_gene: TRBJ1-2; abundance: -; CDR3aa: CASSPQGEESGYTF; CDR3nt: TGTGCCAGCAGCCCACAGGGTGAGGAGTCGGGCTACACCTTC
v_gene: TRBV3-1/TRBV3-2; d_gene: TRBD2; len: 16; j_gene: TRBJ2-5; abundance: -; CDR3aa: CASSPSVAGFRETQYF; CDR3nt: TGTGCCAGCAGCCCCTCGGTAGCGGGGTTCAGGGAGACCCAGTACTTC
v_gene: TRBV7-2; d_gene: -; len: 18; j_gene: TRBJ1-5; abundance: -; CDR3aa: CASSFEIGGQNSNQPQHF; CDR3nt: TGTGCCAGCAGCTTCGAGATCGGGGGTCAGAATAGCAATCAGCCCCAGCATTTT
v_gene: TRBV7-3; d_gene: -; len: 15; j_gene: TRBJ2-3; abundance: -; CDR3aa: CASSLGGMSADTQYF; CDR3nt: TGTGCCAGCAGCTTAGGAGGTATGTCGGCAGATACGCAGTATTTT
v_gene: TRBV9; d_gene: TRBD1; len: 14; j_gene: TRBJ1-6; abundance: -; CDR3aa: CASSALTGGSPLHF; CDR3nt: TGTGCCAGCAGCGCCTTAACAGGGGGCTCACCCCTCCACTTT
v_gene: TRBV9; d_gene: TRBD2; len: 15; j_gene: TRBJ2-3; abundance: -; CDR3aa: CASSEQAGGTDTQYF; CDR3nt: TGTGCCAGCAGCGAGCAGGCGGGAGGTACAGATACGCAGTATTTT
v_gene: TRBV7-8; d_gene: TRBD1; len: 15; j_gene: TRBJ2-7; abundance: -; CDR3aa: CASSNRDRATYEQYF; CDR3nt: TGTGCCAGCAGCAACCGGGACAGGGCGACCTACGAGCAGTACTTC
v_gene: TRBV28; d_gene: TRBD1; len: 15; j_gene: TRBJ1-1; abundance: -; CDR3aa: CASSFPAGGHTEAFF; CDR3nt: TGTGCCAGCAGTTTCCCCGCAGGGGGCCACACTGAAGCTTTCTTT
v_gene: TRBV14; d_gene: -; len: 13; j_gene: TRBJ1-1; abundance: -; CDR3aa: CASAPTGRTEAFF; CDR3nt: TGTGCCAGCGCCCCGACAGGCAGGACTGAAGCTTTCTTT
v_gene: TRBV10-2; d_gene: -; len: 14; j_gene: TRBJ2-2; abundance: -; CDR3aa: CASTPRVAAGELFF; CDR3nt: TGCGCCAGCACCCCCCGGGTGGCAGCCGGGGAGCTGTTTTTT
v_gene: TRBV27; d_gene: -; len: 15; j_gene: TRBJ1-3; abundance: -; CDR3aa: CASSPTRGWGNTIYF; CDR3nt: TGTGCCAGCAGTCCCACCCGGGGCTGGGGAAACACCATATATTTT
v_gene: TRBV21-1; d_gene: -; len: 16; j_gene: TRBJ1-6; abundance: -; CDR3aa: CASSTQRDPRNSPLHF; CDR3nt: TGTGCCAGCAGCACCCAAAGGGACCCGAGGAATTCACCCCTCCACTTT